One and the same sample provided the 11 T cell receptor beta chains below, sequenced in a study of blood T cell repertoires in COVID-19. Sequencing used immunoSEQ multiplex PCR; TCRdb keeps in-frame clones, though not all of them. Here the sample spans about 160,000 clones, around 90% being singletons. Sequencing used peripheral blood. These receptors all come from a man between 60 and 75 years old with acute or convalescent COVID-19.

As DNA, the CDR3 is TGTGCCAGCAGCTTATTTAGGGCCAACGTCCTGACTTTC. This encodes CASSLFRANVLTF. The chain recombines TRBV7-9 with TRBJ2-6, with D hard to call. V lost 2 bases to trimming and J lost 5 bases, with 4 bases between them. CDR3 length equals 13 residues. Germline assignment: CDR1 SEHNR and CDR2 FQNEAQ (reference sequence).

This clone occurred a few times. CDR3 protein: CATSDPGGGYTF. The CDR3 DNA is TGTGCCACCAGTGATCCCGGGGGTGGCTACACCTTC. This chain joins TRBV24-1 and TRBJ1-2; D possibly corresponds to TRBD1 (5 bases). CDR1 is KGHDR and CDR2 is SFDVKD in the germline V gene. The CDR3 runs 12 residues. Trimming removed 3 bases from V and 7 bases from J, with 8 bases in between.

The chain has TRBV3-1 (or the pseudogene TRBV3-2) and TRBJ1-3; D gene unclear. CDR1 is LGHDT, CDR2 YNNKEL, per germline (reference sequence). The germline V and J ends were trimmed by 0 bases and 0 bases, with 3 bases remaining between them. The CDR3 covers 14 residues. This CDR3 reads CASSQDYSGNTIYF. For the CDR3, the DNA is TGTGCCAGCAGCCAAGATTACTCTGGAAACACCATATATTTT.

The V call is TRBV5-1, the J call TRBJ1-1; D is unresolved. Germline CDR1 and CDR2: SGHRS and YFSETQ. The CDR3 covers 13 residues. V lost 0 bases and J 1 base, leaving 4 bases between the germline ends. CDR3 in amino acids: CASSLDRNTEAFF. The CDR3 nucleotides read TGCGCCAGCAGCTTGGACAGGAACACTGAAGCTTTCTTT.

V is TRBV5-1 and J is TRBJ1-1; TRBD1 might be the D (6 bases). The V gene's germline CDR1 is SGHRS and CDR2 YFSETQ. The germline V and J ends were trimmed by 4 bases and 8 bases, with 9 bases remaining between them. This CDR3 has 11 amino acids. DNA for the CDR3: TGCGCCAGCAGCCAAAGGGGGGAAGCTTTCTTT. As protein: CASSQRGEAFF.

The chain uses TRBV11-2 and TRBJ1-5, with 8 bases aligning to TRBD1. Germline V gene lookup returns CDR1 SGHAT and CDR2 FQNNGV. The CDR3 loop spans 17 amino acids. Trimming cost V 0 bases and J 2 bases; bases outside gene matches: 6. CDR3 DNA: TGTGCCAGCAGCTTAGATTCCCGGACAGGGCGCAATCAGCCCCAGCATTTT. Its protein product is CASSLDSRTGRNQPQHF.

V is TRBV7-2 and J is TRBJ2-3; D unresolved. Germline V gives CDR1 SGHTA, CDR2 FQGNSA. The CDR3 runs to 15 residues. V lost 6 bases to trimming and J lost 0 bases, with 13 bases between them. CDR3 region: CASRSDAPSTDTQYF. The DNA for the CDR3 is TGTGCCAGCAGGTCAGATGCACCTAGCACAGATACGCAGTATTTT.

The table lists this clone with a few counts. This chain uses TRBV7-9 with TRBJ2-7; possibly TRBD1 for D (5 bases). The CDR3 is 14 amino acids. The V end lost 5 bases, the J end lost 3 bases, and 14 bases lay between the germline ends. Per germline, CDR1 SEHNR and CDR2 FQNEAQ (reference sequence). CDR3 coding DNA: TGTGCCAGCAGCGCGACAGCAACTCACTACGAGCAGTACTTC. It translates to CASSATATHYEQYF.

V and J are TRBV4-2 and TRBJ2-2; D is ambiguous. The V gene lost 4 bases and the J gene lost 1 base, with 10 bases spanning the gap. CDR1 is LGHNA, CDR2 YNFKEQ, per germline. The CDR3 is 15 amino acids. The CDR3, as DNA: TGTGCCAGCAGCCTGCCGCGGAGGAACACCGGGGAGCTGTTTTTT. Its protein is CASSLPRRNTGELFF.

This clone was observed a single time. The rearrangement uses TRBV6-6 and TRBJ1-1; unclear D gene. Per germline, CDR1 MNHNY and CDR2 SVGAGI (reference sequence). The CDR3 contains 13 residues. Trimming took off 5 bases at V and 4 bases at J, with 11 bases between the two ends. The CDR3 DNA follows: TGTGCCAGCAGTAACCCAGGATCCACTGAAGCTTTCTTT. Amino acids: CASSNPGSTEAFF.

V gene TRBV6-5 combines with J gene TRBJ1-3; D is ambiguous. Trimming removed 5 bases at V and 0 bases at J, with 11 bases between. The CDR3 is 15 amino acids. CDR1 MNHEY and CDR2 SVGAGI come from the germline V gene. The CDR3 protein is CASSKTKSSGNTIYF. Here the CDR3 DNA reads TGTGCCAGCAGTAAAACTAAGAGCTCTGGAAACACCATATATTTT.